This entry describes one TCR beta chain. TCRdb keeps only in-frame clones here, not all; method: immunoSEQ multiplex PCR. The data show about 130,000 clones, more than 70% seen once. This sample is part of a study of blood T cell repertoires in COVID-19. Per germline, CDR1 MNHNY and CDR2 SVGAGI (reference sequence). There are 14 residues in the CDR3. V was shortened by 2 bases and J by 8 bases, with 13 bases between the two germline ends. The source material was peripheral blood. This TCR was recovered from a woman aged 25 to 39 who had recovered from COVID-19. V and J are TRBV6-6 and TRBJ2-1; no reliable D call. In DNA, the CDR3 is TGTGCCAGCAGTTACAACCTAGAGACGCATGAGCAGTTCTTC. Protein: CASSYNLETHEQFF.